A single sample gave rise to the 16 T cell receptor beta chains below, sequenced in a study of neurological immune-mediated disorders. From the 5' RACE reads, TCRdb called clonotypes with MiXCR, one entry per CDR3 protein. The sample lists tens of thousands of distinct CDR3 sequences, about an eighth occurring once. Specimen: PBMCs. The receptor set was obtained from a woman aged 60 to 75 with HTLV-1-associated myelopathy (HAM/TSP).

This clonotype has a count of ten or more. The rearrangement links TRBV6-2 or TRBV6-3 to TRBJ2-4, with unresolved D. V was trimmed by 7 bases and J by 0 bases, leaving 4 bases between them. The CDR3 is 12 residues long. Germline CDR1 and CDR2: MNHEY and SVGEGT. The CDR3 spells CASTAAKNIQYF. CDR3 DNA sequence: TGTGCCAGCACGGCAGCCAAAAACATTCAGTACTTC.

The CDR3 spells CSVESGATDTQYF. The CDR3 DNA follows: TGCAGCGTTGAATCAGGGGCCACAGATACGCAGTATTTT. The V and J genes are TRBV29-1 and TRBJ2-3, with D perhaps TRBD1 (6 bases). The V gene's germline CDR1 is SQVTM and CDR2 ANQGSEA. V was shortened by 2 bases and J by 2 bases, with 8 bases between the two germline ends. The CDR3 covers 13 residues.

In its sample, this clonotype was seen many times. The J gene is TRBJ2-7, the V gene TRBV5-1, with 7 bases that match TRBD1. Unmatched junction bases numbered 2, after V lost 0 bases and J lost 2 bases. This CDR3 has 14 amino acids. Germline V gene lookup returns CDR1 SGHRS and CDR2 YFSETQ. The DNA for the CDR3 is TGCGCCAGCAGCTTGGACAGGGGACCCTACGAGCAGTACTTC. This gives the protein CASSLDRGPYEQYF.

This clonotype has a count of ten or more. The chain carries TRBV5-1 and TRBJ2-4; D call uncertain. The germline V and J ends were trimmed by 0 bases and 5 bases, with 6 bases remaining between them. Germline V gene lookup returns CDR1 SGHRS and CDR2 YFSETQ. CDR3 length: 13 residues. The CDR3 DNA follows: TGCGCCAGCAGCTTGGATCACCAAAACATTCAGTACTTC. Protein product: CASSLDHQNIQYF.

This clonotype has at least ten counts. The J gene is TRBJ2-7, the V gene TRBV7-2, with a tentative D call TRBD2 (5 bases). CDR3 size: 14 residues. CDR1 is SGHTA, CDR2 FQGNSA, per germline. V lost 2 bases, J lost 5 bases, and 13 bases lay in between. The CDR3 here is CASSLRGQVHEQYF. The DNA of the CDR3 is TGTGCCAGCAGCTTACGCGGGCAGGTCCACGAGCAGTACTTC.

Worth noting for this clonotype: A much larger clone differs from this one at a single base, so this may be a read error. The chain links TRBV11-3 to TRBJ2-5; D might be TRBD2 (6 bases). Germline loops: CDR1 SGHNT, CDR2 YENEEA. Trimming left V 5 bases short and J 4 bases short, with 20 bases between. The CDR3 sequence is 16 residues long. In DNA, the CDR3 is TGTGCCAGCAGCCCGGCCGAGGGAGGTAGGGGAGAGACCCAGTACTTC. Residues: CASSPAEGGRGETQYF.

This clonotype appeared many times. The rearrangement joins TRBV7-8 to TRBJ1-3; D possibly corresponds to TRBD1 (5 bases). This CDR3 is 14 amino acids long. The V end was cut by 2 bases, the J end by 9 bases, with 14 bases between. Germline loops: CDR1 SGHVS, CDR2 FQNEAQ. The CDR3: CASSLILGDSTIYF. Here the CDR3 DNA reads TGTGCCAGCAGCTTAATTTTGGGGGATAGCACCATATATTTT.

This clonotype was seen ten or more times. The chain carries TRBV20-1 and TRBJ1-4; D is uncertain. The germline gives CDR1 DFQATT, CDR2 SNEGSKA (reference sequence). Trimming pared 4 bases from V and 8 bases from J, leaving 8 bases between. The CDR3 covers 11 residues. CDR3 in amino acids: CSATGEEKLFF. In DNA, the CDR3 is TGCAGTGCTACTGGGGAAGAAAAACTGTTTTTT.

This clonotype showed up many times. J is TRBJ2-7 and V is TRBV10-3; D gene uncertain. This CDR3 is 13 amino acids long. V was cut by 1 base and J by 3 bases, with 7 bases left in between. Germline-derived CDR1 and CDR2 are ENHRY and SYGVKD. The CDR3 sequence: CAISELPNYEQYF. DNA for the CDR3: TGTGCCATCAGTGAGTTACCAAACTACGAGCAGTACTTC.

The sample holds many counts of this clonotype. The chain links TRBV9 to TRBJ2-2; D call uncertain. This CDR3 is 14 amino acids long. The germline V gene has CDR1 SGDLS and CDR2 YYNGEE. Trimming removed 4 bases from V and 7 bases from J, with 14 bases in between. The CDR3 nucleotides are TGTGCCAGCAGCTCCGCCACCTCTGGCGGGGAGCTGTTTTTT. It is translated as CASSSATSGGELFF. The whole variable domain, remainder taken from reference TRBV9 and TRBJ2-2, is DSGVTQTPKHLITATGQRVTLRCSPRSGDLSVYWYQQSLDQGLQFLIQYYNGEERAKGNILERFSAQQFPDLHSELNLSSLELGDSALYFCASSSATSGGELFFGEGSRLTVL.

This clonotype appeared many times. The rearrangement joins TRBV24-1 to TRBJ1-4, with TRBD1 matching over 7 bases. V shed 8 bases, J shed 7 bases, and the junction held 9 bases outside the gene matches. The CDR3 runs to 14 residues. Germline V gene data show CDR1 as KGHDR and CDR2 as SFDVKD. The CDR3 is CATNDPGQTEKLFF. CDR3 bases: TGTGCCACCAATGACCCGGGACAGACTGAAAAACTGTTTTTT.

The sample holds many counts of this clonotype. The genes are TRBV14 and TRBJ1-6; D perhaps matches TRBD1 (6 bases). CDR3 length: 15 amino acids. The V gene lost 2 bases and the J gene lost 7 bases, with 12 bases spanning the gap. Germline CDR1 reads SGHDN; CDR2 reads FVKESK. CDR3 protein: CASSQFRDKNSPLHF. The DNA for the CDR3 is TGTGCCAGCAGCCAATTCCGGGACAAGAATTCACCCCTCCACTTT.

The rearrangement uses TRBV14 and TRBJ2-7; 8 bases agree with TRBD1. V trimming: 4 bases; J trimming: 2 bases; junction bases outside the gene matches: 7. Germline lookup yields CDR1 SGHDN and CDR2 FVKESK. The CDR3 totals 15 residues. CDR3 sequence reads: CASSRGQGRAYEQYF. The CDR3 DNA reads TGTGCCAGCAGCCGCGGACAGGGACGAGCCTACGAGCAGTACTTC.

This clonotype was detected only a few times. The chain recombines TRBV19 with TRBJ2-3, with TRBD1 matching 9 bases. Germline-derived CDR1 and CDR2 are LNHDA and SQIVND (reference sequence). J lost 4 bases, V lost 4 bases, and 3 bases had no gene match. The CDR3 runs 14 residues. CDR3 amino acids: CASSKDRGSDTQYF. The CDR3 DNA reads TGTGCCAGTAGTAAGGACAGGGGATCAGATACGCAGTATTTT. Filled out from reference TRBV19 and TRBJ2-3, the complete variable domain reads DGGITQSPKYLFRKEGQNVTLSCEQNLNHDAMYWYRQDPGQGLRLIYYSQIVNDFQKGDIAEGYSVSREKKESFPLTVTSAQKNPTAFYLCASSKDRGSDTQYFGPGTRLTVL.

Sample share makes this clonotype medium-sized (0.01 to 0.1%). This rearrangement joins TRBV20-1 to TRBJ1-2; no clear D gene. The germline V gene encodes CDR1 DFQATT and CDR2 SNEGSKA (reference sequence). The V and J ends lost 3 bases and 0 bases respectively, with 2 bases between them. This CDR3 region has 11 residues. This chain's CDR3 is CSASPNYGYTF. CDR3 coding DNA: TGCAGTGCTAGCCCTAACTATGGCTACACCTTC.

This clonotype was detected ten times or more. The J gene is TRBJ2-5, the V gene TRBV9; 11 bases map to TRBD2. Germline trimming cut 4 bases from V and 9 bases from J; bases unmatched to any gene: 5. The CDR3 sequence is 13 residues long. Germline loops: CDR1 SGDLS, CDR2 YYNGEE. CDR3 amino acids: CASSSSGGQPQYF. In DNA form, the CDR3 reads TGTGCCAGCAGCTCTAGCGGGGGGCAGCCCCAGTACTTC.